What follows are 25 T cell receptor beta chains derived from one specimen sequenced in a study of blood T cells in healthy people across ages. Together with a sample-barcoded 5' primer, a J-beta primer mix was included in a second PCR lasting about 7 to 12 cycles. TCRdb re-analysed the 5' RACE reads in MiXCR, keeping a single row per CDR3 protein. The sample has around 1,700,000 distinct CDR3 sequences, 25% to 30% seen once. The sample taken for sequencing was blood. Source of these receptors: a woman between 25 and 40 years old in good health.

This chain connects TRBV10-3 to TRBJ2-1, with D possibly matching TRBD2 (5 bases). V was pared by 2 bases and J by 9 bases, with 5 bases between. The CDR3 has 11 amino acids. Germline CDR1 reads ENHRY; CDR2 reads SYGVKD. The DNA of the CDR3 is TGTGCCATCAGTGAGGAGGGTGAGCAGTTCTTC. Translated: CAISEEGEQFF.

This clonotype has a handful of counts. The V and J genes are TRBV4-3 and TRBJ2-3; 8 bases are shared with TRBD2. The CDR3 is made up of 16 amino acids. V dropped 0 bases and J dropped 2; count of bases not matched to a gene: 4. Germline-derived CDR1 and CDR2 are LGHNA and YSLEER. The CDR3 sequence is CASSQEGLADTDTQYF. DNA for the CDR3: TGCGCCAGCAGCCAAGAAGGACTAGCAGACACAGATACGCAGTATTTT.

The V call is TRBV7-2, the J call TRBJ1-5; D is perhaps TRBD1 (5 bases). This CDR3 is built from 15 residues. V was shortened by 3 bases and J by 1 base, with 10 bases between the two germline ends. Germline V gene data show CDR1 as SGHTA and CDR2 as FQGNSA. This CDR3 reads CASSFRGRSNQPQHF. DNA for the CDR3: TGTGCCAGCAGCTTCCGGGGGAGAAGCAATCAGCCCCAGCATTTT.

This clonotype was detected a few times. The chain couples TRBV7-7 to TRBJ2-3; 8 nucleotides agree with TRBD1. J lost 5 bases, V lost 2 bases, and 3 bases had no gene match. The CDR3 extends over 14 amino acids. In germline, CDR1 is SSHAT, CDR2 FNYEAQ (reference sequence). The CDR3 DNA follows: TGTGCCAGCAGCTTACAGGGGGCGGGAGATACGCAGTATTTT. Translation: CASSLQGAGDTQYF.

A few counts support this clonotype. The chain combines TRBV28 with TRBJ1-2, with 9 bases aligning to TRBD1. This CDR3 is 14 amino acids long. Germline V CDR1 and CDR2: MDHEN, SYDVKM. V gave up 8 bases and J gave up 4 bases; unmatched junction bases: 8. CDR3 DNA: TGTGCCAGCCTGGACAGGGGAGGTGGCTATGGCTACACCTTC. Translation gives CASLDRGGGYGYTF.

A remark on this clonotype: This may be a read error: a much more frequent sequence differs by one nucleotide. This chain connects TRBV29-1 to TRBJ2-5, with D possibly matching TRBD2 (6 bases). The end of the DNA is better explained by TRBJ2-1, so the J call may be wrong. The V gene's germline CDR1 is SQVTM and CDR2 ANQGSEA. The CDR3 extends over 12 amino acids. Written as DNA, the CDR3 is TGCAGCGTCCCGGACTACCAAGAGACCCAGTTCTTC. Protein sequence: CSVPDYQETQFF.

This clonotype was picked up a small number of times. The genes are TRBV19 and TRBJ2-6, with TRBD1 identical over 8 bases. Per germline, CDR1 LNHDA and CDR2 SQIVND (reference sequence). The CDR3 loop spans 17 amino acids. Trimming cost V 8 bases and J 0 bases; bases outside gene matches: 9. CDR3 nucleotides: TGTGCCAGTCAGACAGGGGCCCCTCTCTCTGGGGCCAACGTCCTGACTTTC. It codes for CASQTGAPLSGANVLTF.

This clonotype occurred a few times. V is TRBV11-3 and J is TRBJ2-1, with TRBD2 matching 9 bases. Germline CDR1 reads SGHNT; CDR2 reads YENEEA. Trimming removed 3 bases from V and 9 bases from J; junction bases left unmatched: 12. The CDR3 consists of 16 residues. CDR3 nucleotide sequence: TGTGCCAGCAGCTTCGGGTTTAGCGGGAGATTAGCTGAGCAGTTCTTC. Its protein is CASSFGFSGRLAEQFF.

The CDR3: CASRLYGQAGSPLHF. The CDR3 DNA reads as TGTGCCAGCAGACTTTACGGACAGGCAGGATCACCCCTCCACTTT. This chain links TRBV6-5 with TRBJ1-6; 7 positions match TRBD1. The germline CDR1 and CDR2 sequences are MNHEY and SVGAGI. With V trimmed by 6 bases and J by 10 bases, 12 bases remained unmatched. The CDR3 runs to 15 residues.

The chain joins TRBV21-1 to TRBJ2-7; TRBD1 is the table's D call, not checked against the DNA. TRBV21-1 is annotated as a pseudogene. This CDR3 region has 14 residues. As DNA, the CDR3 is TGTGCCAGCAGCAAAGAGGTCAGGGACTACGAGCAGTACTTC. This codes for CASSKEVRDYEQYF.

A few counts support this clonotype. This chain connects TRBV30 to TRBJ2-7; D possibly corresponds to TRBD2 (7 bases). The V end lost 0 bases, the J end lost 6 bases, and 15 bases lay between the germline ends. This CDR3 contains 14 residues. Germline loops: CDR1 GTSNPN, CDR2 SVGIG (reference sequence). As DNA, the CDR3 is TGTGCCTGGAGTGTATTTAGGGGAGGGGGCGAGCAGTACTTC. Translating it yields CAWSVFRGGGEQYF. Variable domain in full (rest from reference TRBV30 and TRBJ2-7): SQTIHQWPATLVQPVGSPLSLECTVEGTSNPNLYWYRQAAGRGLQLLFYSVGIGQISSEVPQNLSASRPQDRQFILSSKKLLLSDSGFYLCAWSVFRGGGEQYFGPGTRLTVT.

The chain uses TRBV2 and TRBJ1-5; D is unclear. CDR1 SNHLY and CDR2 FYNNEI come from the germline V gene. Trimming pared 6 bases from V and 3 bases from J, leaving 9 bases between. The CDR3 extends over 13 amino acids. The CDR3 here is CASRAYNNQPQHF. The CDR3 DNA is TGTGCCAGCAGGGCATATAACAATCAGCCCCAGCATTTT. Full variable domain (remainder filled in from reference TRBV2 and TRBJ1-5): EPEVTQTPSHQVTQMGQEVILRCVPISNHLYFYWYRQILGQKVEFLVSFYNNEISEKSEIFDDQFSVERPDGSNFTLKIRSTKLEDSAMYFCASRAYNNQPQHFGDGTRLSIL.

This clonotype has just a few counts. The V and J genes are TRBV6-1 and TRBJ2-1, with D unresolved. Germline assignment: CDR1 MNHNS and CDR2 SASEGT. With 7 bases removed from V and 6 bases from J, the gap between germline ends came to 13 bases. The CDR3 runs 13 residues. This CDR3 is CASTRTGPNEQFF. DNA of the CDR3: TGTGCCAGCACCCGGACGGGCCCCAATGAGCAGTTCTTC.

In its sample, this clonotype was seen a few times. A junction boundary mismatches the germline segment, possibly from a read error. This rearrangement joins TRBV20-1 to TRBJ2-7; D gene unclear. Per the germline V gene, CDR1 is DFQATT and CDR2 is SNEGSKA (reference sequence). The CDR3 is made up of 11 amino acids. This chain's CDR3 is CSAKDVYERYF. For the CDR3, the DNA is TGCAGTGCTAAGGACGTCTACGAGCGGTACTTC.

The sample holds a few counts of this clonotype. J is TRBJ2-1 and V is TRBV20-1, with 8 positions matching TRBD2. Germline CDR1 is DFQATT and CDR2 is SNEGSKA (reference sequence). The CDR3 extends over 13 amino acids. CDR3: CSQPAGVRNEQFF. CDR3 sequence (DNA): TGCAGCCAGCCAGCGGGAGTGAGGAATGAGCAGTTCTTC.

The chain carries TRBV5-1 and TRBJ2-3, with TRBD2 matching over 11 bases. This CDR3 has 18 residues. Germline CDR1 SGHRS, CDR2 YFSETQ. With V trimmed by 1 base and J by 2 bases, 9 bases remained unmatched. The CDR3 region is CASSLRPSGGNNTDTQYF. The CDR3, as DNA: TGCGCCAGCAGCTTGCGTCCTAGCGGGGGGAATAACACAGATACGCAGTATTTT.

This clonotype showed up many times. The chain employs TRBV6-1 and TRBJ2-7; 12 nucleotides line up with TRBD1. Germline CDR1 and CDR2: MNHNS and SASEGT. J lost 5 bases, V lost 7 bases, and 6 bases had no gene match. This CDR3 comprises 14 residues. CDR3 loop: CASIRDRGRDEQYF. The CDR3 nucleotides read TGTGCCAGCATTAGGGACAGGGGGCGAGACGAGCAGTACTTC.

This clonotype has more than one count but fewer than ten. V and J are TRBV30 and TRBJ1-4, with TRBD1 as a possible D gene (6 bases). V lost 1 base to trimming and J lost 10 bases, with 10 bases between them. CDR3 length equals 12 residues. Germline CDR1 reads GTSNPN; CDR2 reads SVGIG (reference sequence). The CDR3 here is CAWSEGGGKLFF. In DNA form, the CDR3 reads TGTGCCTGGAGTGAAGGGGGAGGAAAACTGTTTTTT.

The J gene is TRBJ2-5, the V gene TRBV29-1, with TRBD1 as a possible D gene (5 bases). The J call is doubtful: the DNA matches TRBJ2-7 better. The CDR3 spans 12 residues. Germline CDR1 reads SQVTM; CDR2 reads ANQGSEA. The CDR3 sequence is CSAVTDTSEQYF. CDR3 in DNA: TGCAGCGCCGTGACGGACACCTCCGAGCAGTACTTC.

V gene TRBV6-4 combines with J gene TRBJ1-2; D possibly corresponds to TRBD1 (6 bases). The germline CDR1 and CDR2 sequences are MRHNA and SNTAGT. V was shortened by 2 bases and J by 9 bases, with 16 bases between the two germline ends. There are 14 residues in the CDR3. The CDR3 spells CASSDTPAGVSYTF. The CDR3 DNA reads as TGTGCCAGCAGTGACACTCCGGCAGGGGTGAGCTACACCTTC.

This clonotype has just a few counts. The chain carries TRBV7-2 and TRBJ2-7, with a tentative D call TRBD1 (6 bases). Germline V gene sequence: CDR1 SGHTA, CDR2 FQGNSA. The CDR3 runs to 15 residues. The V and J ends lost 4 bases and 7 bases respectively, with 20 bases between them. The CDR3 coding sequence is TGTGCCAGCAGCTCCCCCGGGACATTACTAGGGGAGCAGTACTTC. Its translation is CASSSPGTLLGEQYF.

The chain joins TRBV5-1 to TRBJ2-1, with TRBD2 identical over 7 bases. The junction had 16 bases not matched to a gene; V was cut back by 5 bases and J by 8 bases. Germline V CDR1 and CDR2: SGHRS, YFSETQ. The CDR3 length is 16 residues. CDR3 nucleotides: TGCGCCAGCAGTTCTCAACGACTAGCCGAAGGGGATGAGCAGTTCTTC. It translates to CASSSQRLAEGDEQFF.

The chain couples TRBV6-2 or TRBV6-3 to TRBJ2-7; tentatively, D is TRBD1 or TRBD2 (5 bases each). CDR3 length equals 14 residues. V was pared by 0 bases and J by 6 bases, with 12 bases between. Germline V lookup: CDR1 MNHEY, CDR2 SVGEGT. The CDR3 DNA reads TGTGCCAGCAGTTACTCGATCGGGGCCCTCGAGCAGTACTTC. This translates into CASSYSIGALEQYF.

This clonotype was seen more than once but under ten times. The V and J genes are TRBV10-2 and TRBJ1-6; the D is unclear. Trimming removed 2 bases from V and 10 bases from J, with 12 bases in between. CDR3 size: 14 residues. CDR1 is WSHSY, CDR2 SAAADI, per germline. CDR3 coding DNA: TGCGCCAGCAGTGAGACGGGCCTTTACTCACCCCTCCACTTT. It yields the protein CASSETGLYSPLHF.

This clonotype was observed a handful of times. The chain is built from TRBV30 and TRBJ2-1; no reliable D call. The CDR3 runs 12 residues. Trimming removed 1 base from V and 7 bases from J, with 8 bases in between. Per germline, CDR1 GTSNPN and CDR2 SVGIG (reference sequence). The CDR3 here is CAWSDVVNEQFF. CDR3 coding DNA: TGTGCCTGGAGTGATGTGGTGAATGAGCAGTTCTTC. Filled out from reference TRBV30 and TRBJ2-1, the complete variable domain reads SQTIHQWPATLVQPVGSPLSLECTVEGTSNPNLYWYRQAAGRGLQLLFYSVGIGQISSEVPQNLSASRPQDRQFILSSKKLLLSDSGFYLCAWSDVVNEQFFGPGTRLTVL.